This entry describes one T cell receptor (beta chain). Its antigen is as yet unknown. The CDR3 runs 14 residues. Looked up from germline, CDR1 is SGHTA and CDR2 is FQGNSA. The ends were cut back, 6 bases at V and 0 bases at J, with 11 bases in the middle. TCRdb analysed the reads with MiXCR anew, one entry per CDR3 protein. The table shows some 590,000 distinct CDR3 sequences, with 40% occurring only once. This record comes from a study of T cell repertoires in cytomegalovirus infection. Overall study context: Matching HLA type and CMV infection were both indicated by public TCR beta signatures. Study outcomes and limitations: Frequencies of public TCR beta families were cumulated, and this identified carriers of CMV plus the relevant HLA. Predominance within the ex vivo response was attributable to HLA-C-restricted CMV-specific TCR beta clonotypes.

The chain carries TRBV7-2 and TRBJ1-1; D gene uncertain. The material sequenced was cultured PBMCs, taken from culture after CMV antigen stimulation. The TCR was taken from a human donor in good health (CMV status not recorded). Some clones in this sample may be carry-over from other donors' samples. The CDR3 reads CASRLRRVNTEAFF. In nucleotides, the CDR3 is TGTGCCAGCAGGCTTCGGCGGGTGAACACTGAAGCTTTCTTT.